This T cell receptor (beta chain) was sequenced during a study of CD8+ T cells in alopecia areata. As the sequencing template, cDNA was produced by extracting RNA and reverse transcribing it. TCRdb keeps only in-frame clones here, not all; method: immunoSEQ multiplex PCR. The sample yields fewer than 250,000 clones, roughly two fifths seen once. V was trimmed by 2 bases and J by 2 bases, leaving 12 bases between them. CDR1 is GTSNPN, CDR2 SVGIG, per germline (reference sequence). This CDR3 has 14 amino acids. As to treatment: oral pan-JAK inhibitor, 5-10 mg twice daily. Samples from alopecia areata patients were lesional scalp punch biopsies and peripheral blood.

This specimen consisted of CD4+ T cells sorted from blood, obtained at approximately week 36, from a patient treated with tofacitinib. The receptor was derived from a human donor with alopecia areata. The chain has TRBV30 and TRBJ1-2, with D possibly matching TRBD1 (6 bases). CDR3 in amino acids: CAWSTGASNYGYTF. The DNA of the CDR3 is TGTGCCTGGAGTACGGGGGCCTCCAACTATGGCTACACCTTC.